This section outlines one T cell receptor (beta chain) sequence together with its context. Other DNA sequences from this sample encode an identical CDR3 as well. The germline gives CDR1 SNHLY, CDR2 FYNNEI. The CDR3 contains 13 residues. The V end lost 3 bases, the J end lost 2 bases, and 7 bases lay between the germline ends. The source of the sample is a study of shared clonotypes between healthy human individuals. TCRdb's table, derived via immunoSEQ multiplex PCR, lists solely in-frame clones and lacks some. The data show about 1.5 million clones, 95% to 99% seen once. The clonotype originates from a man aged 25 to 40 in good health. Sequenced input: naive CD4+ T cells sorted from blood. The subset here: CD45RA+ positively selected. J is TRBJ1-1 and V is TRBV2, with a possible D match to TRBD1 (6 bases). CDR3 sequence (DNA): TGTGCCAGCAGTGAGGGGGCTAACACTGAAGCTTTCTTT. It encodes CASSEGANTEAFF. Together with reference TRBV2 and TRBJ1-1, the CDR3 gives the full variable domain: EPEVTQTPSHQVTQMGQEVILRCVPISNHLYFYWYRQILGQKVEFLVSFYNNEISEKSEIFDDQFSVERPDGSNFTLKIRSTKLEDSAMYFCASSEGANTEAFFGQGTRLTVV.